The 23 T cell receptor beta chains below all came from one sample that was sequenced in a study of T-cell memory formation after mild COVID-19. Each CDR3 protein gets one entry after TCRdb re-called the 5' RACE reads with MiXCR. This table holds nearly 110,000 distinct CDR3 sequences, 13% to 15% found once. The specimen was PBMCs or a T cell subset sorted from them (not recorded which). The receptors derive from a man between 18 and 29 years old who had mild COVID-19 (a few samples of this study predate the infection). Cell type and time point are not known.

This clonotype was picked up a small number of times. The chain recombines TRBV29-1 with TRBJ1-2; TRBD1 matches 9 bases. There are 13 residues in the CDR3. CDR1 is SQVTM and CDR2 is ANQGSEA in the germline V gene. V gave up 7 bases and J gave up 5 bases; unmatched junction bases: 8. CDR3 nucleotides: TGCAGCGCTCCCTCGGACAGGGGTTATGGCTACACCTTC. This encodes CSAPSDRGYGYTF.

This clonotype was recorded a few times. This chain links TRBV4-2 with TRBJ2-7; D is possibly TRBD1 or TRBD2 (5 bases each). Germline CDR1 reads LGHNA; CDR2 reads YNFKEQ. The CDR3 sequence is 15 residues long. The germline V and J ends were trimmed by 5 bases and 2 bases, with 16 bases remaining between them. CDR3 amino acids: CASSSTRDGPYEQYF. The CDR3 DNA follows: TGTGCCAGCAGCTCCACCCGGGACGGCCCCTACGAGCAGTACTTC.

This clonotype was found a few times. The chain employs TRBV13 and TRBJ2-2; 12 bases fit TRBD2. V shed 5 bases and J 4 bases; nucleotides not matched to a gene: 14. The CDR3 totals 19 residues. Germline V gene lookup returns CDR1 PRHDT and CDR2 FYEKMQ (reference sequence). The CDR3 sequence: CASSTVRQLAGGSTGELFF. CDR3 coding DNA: TGTGCCAGCAGCACTGTGAGACAACTAGCGGGGGGATCCACCGGGGAGCTGTTTTTT.

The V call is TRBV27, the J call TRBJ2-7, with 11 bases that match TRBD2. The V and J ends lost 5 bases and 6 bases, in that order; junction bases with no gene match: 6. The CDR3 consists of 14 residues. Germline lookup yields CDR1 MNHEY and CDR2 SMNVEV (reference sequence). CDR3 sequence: CASSPLAGGLEQYV. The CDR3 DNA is TGTGCCAGCAGTCCCCTAGCGGGGGGCCTCGAGCAGTACGTC.

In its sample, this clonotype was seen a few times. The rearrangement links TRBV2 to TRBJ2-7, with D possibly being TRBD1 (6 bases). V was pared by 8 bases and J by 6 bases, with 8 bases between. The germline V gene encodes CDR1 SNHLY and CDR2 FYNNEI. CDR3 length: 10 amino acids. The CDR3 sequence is CASGTIEQYV. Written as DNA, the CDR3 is TGTGCCAGCGGGACAATCGAGCAGTACGTC.

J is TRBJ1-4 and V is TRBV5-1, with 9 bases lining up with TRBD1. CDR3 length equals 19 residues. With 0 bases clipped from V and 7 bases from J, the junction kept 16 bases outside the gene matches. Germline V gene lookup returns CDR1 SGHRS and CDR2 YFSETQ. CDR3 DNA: TGCGCCAGCAGCTTGGCCCGGACAGGGGAGTTAAGCACAACTGAAAAACTGTTTTTT. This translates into CASSLARTGELSTTEKLFF.

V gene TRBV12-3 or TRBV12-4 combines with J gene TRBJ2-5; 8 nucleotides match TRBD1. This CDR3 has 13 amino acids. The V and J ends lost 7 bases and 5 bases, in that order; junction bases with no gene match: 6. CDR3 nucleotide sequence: TGTGCCAGCACCCTCGGACAGGGTGAGACCCAGTACTTC. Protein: CASTLGQGETQYF.

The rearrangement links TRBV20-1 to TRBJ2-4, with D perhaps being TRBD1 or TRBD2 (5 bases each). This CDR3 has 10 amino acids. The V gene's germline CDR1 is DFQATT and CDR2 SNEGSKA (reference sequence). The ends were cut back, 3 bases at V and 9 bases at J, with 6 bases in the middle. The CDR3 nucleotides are TGCAGTGCTAGGAGGGGCATTCAGTACTTC. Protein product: CSARRGIQYF.

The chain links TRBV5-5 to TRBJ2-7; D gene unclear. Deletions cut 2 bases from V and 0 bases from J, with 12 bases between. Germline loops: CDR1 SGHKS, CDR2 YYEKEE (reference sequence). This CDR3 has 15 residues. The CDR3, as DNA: TGTGCCAGCAGCTTTTGGCCCGGGCCCTCCTACGAGCAGTACTTC. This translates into CASSFWPGPSYEQYF.

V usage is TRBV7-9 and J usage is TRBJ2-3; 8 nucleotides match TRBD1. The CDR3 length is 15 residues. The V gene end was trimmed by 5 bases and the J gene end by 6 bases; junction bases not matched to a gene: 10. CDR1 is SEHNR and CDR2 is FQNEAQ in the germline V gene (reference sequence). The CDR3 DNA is TGTGCCAGCAGCCAGGACTCCGACAGGGGCGATACGCAGTATTTT. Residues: CASSQDSDRGDTQYF.

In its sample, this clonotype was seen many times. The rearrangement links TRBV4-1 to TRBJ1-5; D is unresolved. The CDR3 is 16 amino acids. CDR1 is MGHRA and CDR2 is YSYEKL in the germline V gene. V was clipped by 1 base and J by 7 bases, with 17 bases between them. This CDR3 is CASSQGAYRWEQPQHF. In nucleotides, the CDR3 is TGCGCCAGCAGCCAAGGAGCTTACCGTTGGGAGCAGCCCCAGCATTTT.

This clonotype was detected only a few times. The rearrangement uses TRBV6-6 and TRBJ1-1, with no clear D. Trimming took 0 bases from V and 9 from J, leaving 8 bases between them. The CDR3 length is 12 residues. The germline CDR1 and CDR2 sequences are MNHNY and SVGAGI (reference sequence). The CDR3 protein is CASSYSTNQAFF. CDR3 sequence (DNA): TGTGCCAGCAGTTACTCAACTAATCAAGCTTTCTTT.

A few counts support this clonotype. CDR3 sequence: CASSATGLNSPLHF. Here the CDR3 DNA reads TGTGCCAGCAGCGCGACAGGGCTGAATTCACCCCTCCACTTT. This sequence joins TRBV9 and TRBJ1-6; 7 positions agree with TRBD1. V shed 3 bases, J shed 7 bases, and the junction held 4 bases outside the gene matches. The CDR3 runs 14 residues. CDR1 SGDLS and CDR2 YYNGEE come from the germline V gene.

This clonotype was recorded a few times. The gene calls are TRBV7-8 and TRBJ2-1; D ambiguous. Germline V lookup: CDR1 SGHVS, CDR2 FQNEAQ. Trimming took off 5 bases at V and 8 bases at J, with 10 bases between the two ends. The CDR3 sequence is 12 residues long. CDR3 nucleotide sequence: TGTGCCAGCAGCCCGGTTCAGTATGAGCAGTTCTTC. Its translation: CASSPVQYEQFF. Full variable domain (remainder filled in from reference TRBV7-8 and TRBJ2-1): GAGVSQSPRYKVAKRGQDVALRCDPISGHVSLFWYQQALGQGPEFLTYFQNEAQLDKSGLPSDRFFAERPEGSVSTLKIQRTQQEDSAVYLCASSPVQYEQFFGPGTRLTVL.

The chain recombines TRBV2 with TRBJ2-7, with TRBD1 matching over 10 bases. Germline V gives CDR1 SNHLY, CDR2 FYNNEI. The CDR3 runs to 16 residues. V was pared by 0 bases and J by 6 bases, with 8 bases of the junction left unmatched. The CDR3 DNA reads TGTGCCAGCAGTGAAGCCTTGGACAGGGGGGCTGTCGAGCAGTACTTC. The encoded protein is CASSEALDRGAVEQYF.

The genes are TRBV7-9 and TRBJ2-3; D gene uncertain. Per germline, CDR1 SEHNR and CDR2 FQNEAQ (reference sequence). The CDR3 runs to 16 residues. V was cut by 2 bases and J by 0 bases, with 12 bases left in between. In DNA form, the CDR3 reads TGTGCCAGCAGCTTACACCCAAACCCTAGCACAGATACGCAGTATTTT. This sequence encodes CASSLHPNPSTDTQYF.

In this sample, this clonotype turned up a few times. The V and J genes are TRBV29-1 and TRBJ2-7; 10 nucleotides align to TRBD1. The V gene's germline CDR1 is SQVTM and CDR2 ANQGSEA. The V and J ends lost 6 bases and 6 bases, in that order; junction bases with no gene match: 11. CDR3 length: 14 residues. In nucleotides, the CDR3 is TGCAGCGTGGTAGGGTTGGGGACAGGGGCCGAGCAGTACTTC. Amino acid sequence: CSVVGLGTGAEQYF.

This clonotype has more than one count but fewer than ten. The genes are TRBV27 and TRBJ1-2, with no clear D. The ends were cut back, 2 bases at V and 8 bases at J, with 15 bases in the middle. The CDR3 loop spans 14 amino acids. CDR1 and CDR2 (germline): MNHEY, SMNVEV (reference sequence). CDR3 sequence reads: CASSLIPTPSGYTF. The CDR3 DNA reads TGTGCCAGCAGTTTAATTCCCACTCCGTCGGGCTACACCTTC.

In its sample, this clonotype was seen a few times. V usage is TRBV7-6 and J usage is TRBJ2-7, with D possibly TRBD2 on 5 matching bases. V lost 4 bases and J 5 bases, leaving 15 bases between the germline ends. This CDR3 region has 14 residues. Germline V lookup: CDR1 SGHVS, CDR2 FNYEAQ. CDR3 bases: TGTGCCAGCAGCTCCCGCGAGAGGGTAGACGAGCAGTACTTC. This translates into CASSSRERVDEQYF.

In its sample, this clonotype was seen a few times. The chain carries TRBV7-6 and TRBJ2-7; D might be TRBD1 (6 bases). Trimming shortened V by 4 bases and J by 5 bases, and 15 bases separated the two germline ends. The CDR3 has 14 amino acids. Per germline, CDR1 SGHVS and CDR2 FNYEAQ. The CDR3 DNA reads TGTGCCAGCAGCTCGCTCGGCAGGGGTCACGAGCAGTACTTC. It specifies CASSSLGRGHEQYF.

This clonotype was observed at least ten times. For the CDR3, the DNA is TGTGCCACCCGGTGGTTGGGCAGGGTGGGTGAGTTCACAGGAGATACGCAGTATTTT. Amino acid sequence: CATRWLGRVGEFTGDTQYF. This chain uses TRBV15 with TRBJ2-3; possible D gene TRBD1, 5 bases. This CDR3 has 19 residues. V shed 8 bases and J shed 5 bases, with 32 bases lying between them. The germline V gene has CDR1 LNHNV and CDR2 YYDKDF (reference sequence).

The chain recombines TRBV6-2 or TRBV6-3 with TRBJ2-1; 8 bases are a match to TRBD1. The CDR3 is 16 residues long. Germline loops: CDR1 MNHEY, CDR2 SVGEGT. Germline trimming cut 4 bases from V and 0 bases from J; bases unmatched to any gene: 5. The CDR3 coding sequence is TGTGCCAGCAGTTTCAGGACAGGGCGCTCCTACAATGAGCAGTTCTTC. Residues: CASSFRTGRSYNEQFF.

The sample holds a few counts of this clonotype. As DNA, the CDR3 is TGTGCCAGCAGCCCGACAGTTAACACAGATACGCAGTATTTT. It encodes CASSPTVNTDTQYF. The chain joins TRBV14 to TRBJ2-3, with D possibly being TRBD1 (5 bases). The CDR3 loop spans 14 amino acids. The germline V gene has CDR1 SGHDN and CDR2 FVKESK. V was pared by 4 bases and J by 2 bases, with 10 bases between.